This TCR beta chain is from a study of beta chain features in type 1 diabetes. Study observations and caveats: Within patients, naive, central memory and Treg TCRB repertoires seemed more similar than within healthy donors. Among all four CD4+ subsets, Type 1 diabetes patients had TCRB CDR3s that were moderately but significantly shorter. No resolution was reached here on whether HLA type influences TCRB rearrangement.

Isolation of CD4+ naive, central memory, regulatory and stem cell-like memory cells was achieved by sorting via CD45RO/CCR7/CD25/CD127/CD95/CD27. Reverse transcribing all isolated RNA meant expressed TCRB transcripts were sequenced. Generated by immunoSEQ multiplex PCR, the TCRdb table keeps only in-frame clones and is missing some. The repertoire has hundreds of thousands of clones, 11% to 15% of them found once; the top ten carry approximately 0.039%. This clone was counted only a few times. Its target is unknown. This CDR3 contains 14 residues. Deletions cut 2 bases from V and 4 bases from J, with 12 bases between. Germline V gene data show CDR1 as SGHNT and CDR2 as YYREEE (reference sequence).

Sequenced input: naive CD4+ T cells from blood. The receptor was derived from a man between 18 and 35 years old with type 1 diabetes. The V and J genes are TRBV5-4 and TRBJ1-1; D not certain. The CDR3 region has the DNA TGTGCCAGCAGCTTACGGGTGGCAGGCACTGAAGCTTTCTTT. It specifies CASSLRVAGTEAFF.